These 20 T cell receptor beta chains were sequenced from one sample in a study of cytomegalovirus exposure and HLA in healthy donors. PCR involved 60 Vbeta and 13 Jbeta primers. TCRdb's copy holds only in-frame clones and misses some; the assay was immunoSEQ multiplex PCR. The profile shows approximately 150,000 clones, less than 85% of them singletons. Sample: PBMCs. All receptors come from a man in his forties or fifties in good health and CMV-seropositive.

Notes on this clone: Germline and junction disagree at one end, which may indicate a read error. The J gene is TRBJ2-7, the V gene TRBV7-2; 7 nucleotides line up with TRBD1. Germline CDR1 reads SGHTA; CDR2 reads FQGNSA. This CDR3 is built from 14 residues. Here the CDR3 DNA reads TGTGCCAGCAGTTTAGGGGGACAGAATTACGAGCAGTACTTC. Protein product: CASSLGGQNYEQYF. Combining the CDR3 with reference TRBV7-2 and TRBJ2-7 gives the whole variable domain GAGVSQSPSNKVTEKGKDVELRCDPISGHTALYWYRQSLGQGLEFLIYFQGNSAPDKSGLPSDRFSAERTGGSVSTLTIQRTQQEDSAVYLCASSLGGQNYEQYFGPGTRLTVT.

The chain uses TRBV10-1 and TRBJ2-2; no clear D. The CDR3 runs 15 residues. Germline V CDR1 and CDR2: WNHNN, SYGVQD (reference sequence). V lost 2 bases, J lost 0 bases, and 7 bases lay in between. The CDR3 DNA reads as TGCGCCAGCAGTGAGGCCAGGTCGAACACCGGGGAGCTGTTTTTT. This sequence encodes CASSEARSNTGELFF.

The genes are TRBV5-4 and TRBJ2-5, with 8 nucleotides matching TRBD2. V shed 0 bases and J 6 bases; nucleotides not matched to a gene: 7. This CDR3 spans 15 amino acids. Germline V gives CDR1 SGHNT, CDR2 YYREEE (reference sequence). CDR3 protein: CASSLGREGFKTQYF. CDR3 sequence (DNA): TGTGCCAGCAGCTTGGGTCGGGAGGGTTTTAAGACCCAGTACTTC. Full variable domain (rest looked up from reference TRBV5-4 and TRBJ2-5): ETGVTQSPTHLIKTRGQQVTLRCSSQSGHNTVSWYQQALGQGPQFIFQYYREEENGRGNFPPRFSGLQFPNYSSELNVNALELDDSALYLCASSLGREGFKTQYFGPGTRLLVL.

The chain recombines TRBV7-9 with TRBJ2-7; perhaps TRBD1 as D (5 bases). The germline CDR1 and CDR2 sequences are SEHNR and FQNEAQ (reference sequence). V was pared by 5 bases and J by 3 bases, with 11 bases between. The CDR3 spans 13 residues. The CDR3 DNA reads TGTGCCAGCAGCGGGGCCCCGGGCTACGAGCAGTACTTC. It specifies CASSGAPGYEQYF.

Written as DNA, the CDR3 is TGTGCCAGCAGCCCAACAATAACAGGGGGAATCGTCGGGGAGCTGTTTTTT. This translates into CASSPTITGGIVGELFF. This rearrangement joins TRBV7-3 to TRBJ2-2, with TRBD1 matching over 8 bases. Germline CDR1 and CDR2: SGHTA and FQGTGA. Trimming cost V 5 bases and J 7 bases; bases outside gene matches: 15. The CDR3 sequence is 17 residues long.

J is TRBJ2-1 and V is TRBV5-6, with D maybe TRBD1 (6 bases). Germline V gene data show CDR1 as SGHDT and CDR2 as YYEEEE. This CDR3 has 15 residues. Trimming took 6 bases from V and 3 from J, leaving 16 bases between them. In DNA, the CDR3 is TGTGCCAGCACCCACACAGGGATGCTCTACAATGAGCAGTTCTTC. Its protein is CASTHTGMLYNEQFF.

The gene calls are TRBV6-1 and TRBJ2-1; the D is unclear. This CDR3 comprises 15 residues. Germline assignment: CDR1 MNHNS and CDR2 SASEGT. Trimming took 5 bases from V and 0 from J, leaving 11 bases between them. CDR3 DNA sequence: TGTGCCAGCAGTAAAGACTCGAGCTCCTACAATGAGCAGTTCTTC. Translation: CASSKDSSSYNEQFF.

The table lists this clone with a few counts. V and J are TRBV28 and TRBJ1-5, with a possible D match to TRBD1 (5 bases). Germline CDR1 MDHEN, CDR2 SYDVKM. Trimming shortened V by 3 bases and J by 0 bases, and 18 bases separated the two germline ends. The CDR3 contains 18 residues. The CDR3 nucleotides read TGTGCCAGCAGTTTCCGGATCGGACAAAAAAATAGCAATCAGCCCCAGCATTTT. Translating gives CASSFRIGQKNSNQPQHF.

The chain uses TRBV7-3 and TRBJ2-3; tentative D call: TRBD2 (6 bases). This CDR3 region has 16 residues. V gave up 5 bases and J gave up 1 base, with 16 bases separating them. From germline, CDR1 is SGHTA and CDR2 FQGTGA. CDR3 in amino acids: CASSRLSGGGTDTQYF. CDR3 sequence (DNA): TGTGCCAGCAGCCGCCTTAGCGGCGGGGGCACAGATACGCAGTATTTT.

CDR3 amino acids: CASSQTGNTGELFF. For the CDR3, the DNA is TGTGCCAGTAGTCAGACGGGAAACACCGGGGAGCTGTTTTTT. The chain couples TRBV19 to TRBJ2-2; perhaps TRBD2 as D (5 bases). The length of the CDR3 is 14 residues. Germline assignment: CDR1 LNHDA and CDR2 SQIVND (reference sequence). With 5 bases removed from V and 2 bases from J, the gap between germline ends came to 9 bases.

This rearrangement joins TRBV7-2 to TRBJ1-4, with D possibly being TRBD1 (5 bases). Germline loops: CDR1 SGHTA, CDR2 FQGNSA. This CDR3 comprises 14 residues. V shed 2 bases and J shed 7 bases, with 11 bases lying between them. CDR3 protein: CASSLRGGREKLFF. CDR3 DNA: TGTGCCAGCAGCTTACGGGGGGGACGTGAAAAACTGTTTTTT.

This clone was seen a single time. V gene TRBV20-1 combines with J gene TRBJ2-3; D is unresolved. CDR3 size: 10 residues. Germline V gene lookup returns CDR1 DFQATT and CDR2 SNEGSKA (reference sequence). Trimming stripped 2 bases from V and 5 bases from J, with 2 bases between. As DNA, the CDR3 is TGCAGTGCTAGACTAGATACGCAGTATTTT. Encoded protein: CSARLDTQYF.

This clone showed up just a few times. The J gene is TRBJ2-7, the V gene TRBV5-5, with 10 bases lining up with TRBD2. The ends lost 3 bases at V and 0 bases at J; junction bases unmatched: 12. In germline, CDR1 is SGHKS, CDR2 YYEKEE (reference sequence). CDR3 length: 18 residues. The DNA for the CDR3 is TGTGCCAGCAGCTCTGGACGGTGGGGGACTAGCGCCTCCTACGAGCAGTACTTC. This gives the protein CASSSGRWGTSASYEQYF.

CDR3 amino acids: CASSRSGGSTDTQYF. CDR3 nucleotides: TGTGCCAGCAGTCGCAGCGGGGGGAGTACAGATACGCAGTATTTT. The rearrangement uses TRBV28 and TRBJ2-3; TRBD2 matches at 9 bases. V shed 5 bases and J 3 bases; nucleotides not matched to a gene: 6. Germline lookup yields CDR1 MDHEN and CDR2 SYDVKM. The CDR3 totals 15 residues.

The chain carries TRBV28 and TRBJ1-1; 7 nucleotides match TRBD1. The CDR3 runs to 15 residues. The V and J ends lost 7 bases and 4 bases, in that order; junction bases with no gene match: 12. Germline V gene sequence: CDR1 MDHEN, CDR2 SYDVKM. The CDR3 DNA reads as TGTGCCAGCACCCGGACAGGCATGGGGAGCACTGAAGCTTTCTTT. Its translation is CASTRTGMGSTEAFF.

The rearrangement links TRBV11-3 to TRBJ2-1; perhaps TRBD2 as D (6 bases). The V and J ends lost 5 bases and 9 bases respectively, with 20 bases between them. The CDR3 contains 15 residues. Germline-derived CDR1 and CDR2 are SGHNT and YENEEA. CDR3 region: CASSPSMAGSVEQFF. The CDR3 DNA reads as TGTGCCAGCAGCCCCAGTATGGCGGGATCGGTTGAGCAGTTCTTC.

To note about this clone: At one end, the junction sequence differs from germline, possibly due to a read error. The chain is built from TRBV11-2 and TRBJ1-6, with TRBD1 matching 10 bases. This CDR3 is 15 amino acids long. Germline-derived CDR1 and CDR2 are SGHAT and FQNNGV. CDR3: CASSIDGTGDSPLHF. CDR3 sequence (DNA): TGTGCCAGCAGCATAGATGGGACAGGGGATTCACCCCTCCACTTT.

The chain is built from TRBV19 and TRBJ2-2; 11 bases line up with TRBD1. This CDR3 comprises 15 residues. The V gene end was trimmed by 5 bases and the J gene end by 4 bases; junction bases not matched to a gene: 3. Germline assignment: CDR1 LNHDA and CDR2 SQIVND (reference sequence). CDR3 nucleotide sequence: TGTGCCAGTAGTTCCGGGACAGGGGGCACCGGGGAGCTGTTTTTT. Encoded protein: CASSSGTGGTGELFF.

The rearrangement joins TRBV7-3 to TRBJ2-3, with 8 nucleotides matching TRBD2. With 3 bases clipped from V and 1 base from J, the junction kept 6 bases outside the gene matches. The CDR3 runs 16 residues. Germline V gene data show CDR1 as SGHTA and CDR2 as FQGTGA. CDR3 DNA sequence: TGTGCCAGCAGCTTCCTAGCGGGCCTTGGCACAGATACGCAGTATTTT. Its protein product is CASSFLAGLGTDTQYF.

J is TRBJ1-1 and V is TRBV28, with TRBD1 as a possible D gene (5 bases). The CDR3 has 12 amino acids. Germline CDR1 reads MDHEN; CDR2 reads SYDVKM. Between the trimmed V and J ends, which lost 2 bases and 10 bases, there was a span of 11 bases. CDR3 region: CASSLSQGLAFF. The CDR3 DNA reads TGTGCCAGCAGTTTAAGCCAGGGTCTAGCTTTCTTT.